The entry below describes one TCR beta chain. Its target antigen remains unknown. No clone much larger than this one lies a single base away; base qualities are absent. To demonstrate the VDJtools post-analysis software, TCR beta repertoires were profiled from the peripheral blood of more than ten young patients with multiple sclerosis. The multiple sclerosis patients were children and adolescents between roughly 6 and 17 years of age. These data belong to a study of post-analysis software for immune sequencing data (dated by TCRdb to 2013 to 2016). As for the study more broadly: The recorded disease courses included relapsing-remitting, secondary progressive and progressive-relapsing multiple sclerosis, and some patients had no subtype annotation. Patient repertoires were compared against roughly 12 previously published healthy control repertoires from donors aged roughly 6 to 28 years. A subset of samples was prepared in parallel using single-end sample barcoding, then pooled and co-amplified after Illumina adapter ligation.

From the germline V gene, CDR1 is SGHTA and CDR2 is FQGNSA. Trimming leaves V shorter by 1 base and J shorter by 4 bases, with the junction holding 6 bases beyond the gene matches. The CDR3, cysteine through phenylalanine, is 15 amino acids long. Only the CDR3 part of the read is kept: 45 bases, read in frame from the first base. Library preparation used PCR. The sample was run on an Illumina HiSeq 2500. To reduce PCR and sequencing biases, unique molecular identifiers were incorporated into the TCR beta cDNA libraries. About 500,000 cDNA molecules were obtained for every 1 to 10 million input T cells, so each molecule roughly corresponded to one T cell. The patient libraries were prepared and sequenced with the same protocol used for the earlier healthy control dataset. Samples belonging to the same batch were prepared together, multiplexed and sequenced on a shared HiSeq lane. The original methods were these. Raw barcoded reads were processed with MIGEC, and single-read molecular identifier groups were discarded before consensus assembly and CDR3 extraction. VDJtools was used for post-analysis of the clonotype tables, with diversity normalized by down-sampling every dataset to the smallest sample size. In repertoire overlap clustering, CDR3 amino acid sequences, but not nucleotide sequences, were matched to correct batch-related cross-sample contamination. Using fastp trimming at Q25 and MiXCR clonotype assembly, TCRdb reanalyzed the public sequencing data and kept in-frame beta chains. Merged by CDR3 protein, the rows form single entries marked with the most common genes and DNA. The V and J calls, along with clone size, are taken from TCRdb and not from the paper's own processing. This sample comprises more than 500,000 distinct CDR3 sequences, under 40% of them detected only once. 4.5% to 7.5% of the sample rests with the top ten.

Overall study outcomes, separate from this receptor: When samples were clustered directly using the F measure, samples prepared in the same batch co-clustered strongly, which prompted a batch-effect correction. Multiple sclerosis patients had significantly lower normalized Chao1 diversity than controls, a result that suggests substantial peripheral T-cell clonal expansion. Patients showed significantly higher frequencies than controls for a handful of TRBV segments, among them TRBV5-6, TRBV5-1 and TRBV20-1. The multiple sclerosis patient group was slightly younger than the control group.

The sequence came from a girl under 18 with multiple sclerosis. This sequence uses TRBV7-2 and TRBJ2-5, and TRBD2 aligns with 7 junction nucleotides. Sequencing was carried out using blood. The CDR3 has the sequence CASSLVGLVPETQYF. The DNA sequence reads TGTGCCAGCAGCTTAGTTGGACTAGTCCCAGAGACCCAGTACTTC.